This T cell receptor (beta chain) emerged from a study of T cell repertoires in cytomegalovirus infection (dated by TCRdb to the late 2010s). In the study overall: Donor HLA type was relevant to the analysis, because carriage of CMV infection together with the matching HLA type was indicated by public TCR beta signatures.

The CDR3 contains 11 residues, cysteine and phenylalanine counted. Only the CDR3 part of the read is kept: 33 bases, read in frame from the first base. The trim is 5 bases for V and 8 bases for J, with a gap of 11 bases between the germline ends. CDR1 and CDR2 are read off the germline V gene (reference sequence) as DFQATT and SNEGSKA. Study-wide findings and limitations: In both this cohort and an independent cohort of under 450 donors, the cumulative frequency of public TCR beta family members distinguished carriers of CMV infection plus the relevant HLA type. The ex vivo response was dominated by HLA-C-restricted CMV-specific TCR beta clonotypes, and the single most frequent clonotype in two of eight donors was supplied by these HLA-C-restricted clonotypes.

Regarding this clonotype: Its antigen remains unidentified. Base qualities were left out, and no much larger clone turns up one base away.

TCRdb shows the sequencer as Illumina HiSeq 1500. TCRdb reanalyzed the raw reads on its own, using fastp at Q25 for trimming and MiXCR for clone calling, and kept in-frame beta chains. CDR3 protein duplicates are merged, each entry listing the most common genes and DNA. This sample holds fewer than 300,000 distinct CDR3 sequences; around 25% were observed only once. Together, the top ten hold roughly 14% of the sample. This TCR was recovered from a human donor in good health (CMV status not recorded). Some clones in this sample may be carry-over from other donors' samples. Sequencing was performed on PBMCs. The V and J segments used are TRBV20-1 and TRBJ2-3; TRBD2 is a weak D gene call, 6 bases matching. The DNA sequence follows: TGCAGTGCTGGAGCAGCGGGTACGCAGTATTTT. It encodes CSAGAAGTQYF.